These 24 T cell receptor beta chains originate from one sample sequenced in a study of blood T cell repertoires in COVID-19. Method: immunoSEQ multiplex PCR; TCRdb's copy keeps in-frame clones and lacks some. The sample consists of about 100,000 clones, roughly nine tenths of them appearing once. Sequenced input: peripheral blood. The receptor set was obtained from a man aged 60 to 75 with acute or convalescent COVID-19.

For this clone: The sample contains more than one DNA sequence encoding this CDR3. The rearrangement links TRBV27 to TRBJ1-1; no clear D gene. Trimming cost V 8 bases and J 0 bases, with 7 bases left between them. The CDR3 sequence is 12 residues long. Germline V gene lookup returns CDR1 MNHEY and CDR2 SMNVEV (reference sequence). The chain's CDR3 is CASGRLNTEAFF. CDR3 sequence (DNA): TGTGCCAGCGGCAGGCTGAACACTGAAGCTTTCTTT.

The chain joins TRBV6-5 to TRBJ1-1, with 7 positions matching TRBD1. Germline assignment: CDR1 MNHEY and CDR2 SVGAGI. J was trimmed by 2 bases and V by 6 bases; bases with no gene match: 9. The CDR3 totals 15 residues. CDR3 sequence (DNA): TGTGCCAGCAGGATGAGAGGGACAGCCAACACTGAAGCTTTCTTT. Residues: CASRMRGTANTEAFF.

The chain links TRBV5-1 to TRBJ1-1; the D gene is possibly TRBD1 (6 bases). The CDR3 extends over 17 amino acids. With 0 bases removed from V and 6 bases from J, the gap between germline ends came to 21 bases. Germline V gene lookup returns CDR1 SGHRS and CDR2 YFSETQ. CDR3 DNA: TGCGCCAGCAGCTTGGCCGCACGTCCGGGGGAGGGGGCTGAAGCTTTCTTT. This gives the protein CASSLAARPGEGAEAFF.

This chain joins TRBV21-1 and TRBJ2-7; TRBD1, as called in the table, went unchecked against the DNA. TRBV21-1 is recorded as a pseudogene. The CDR3 consists of 15 residues. Here the CDR3 DNA reads TGTGCCAGCAGCAAATCCCGGGACACCGGCTACGAGCAGTACTTC. Protein sequence: CASSKSRDTGYEQYF.

J is TRBJ1-3 and V is TRBV19; possible D gene TRBD1, 6 bases. The CDR3 runs 15 residues. Germline-derived CDR1 and CDR2 are LNHDA and SQIVND (reference sequence). Trimming took off 9 bases at V and 0 bases at J, with 15 bases between the two ends. The CDR3 here is CASRTEDSSGNTIYF. The CDR3 DNA sequence: TGTGCCAGCCGGACCGAGGACAGCTCTGGAAACACCATATATTTT.

This clone occurred a few times. The chain carries TRBV5-1 and TRBJ2-1, with 14 bases aligning to TRBD2. Germline V CDR1 and CDR2: SGHRS, YFSETQ. V lost 5 bases, J lost 9 bases, and 10 bases stayed unmatched. This CDR3 is 16 amino acids long. The CDR3 DNA sequence: TGCGCCAGCAGTAACCTCGGGACTAGCGGGAGTAGTGAGCAGTTCTTC. Amino acids: CASSNLGTSGSSEQFF.

The genes are TRBV5-1 and TRBJ2-7, with 8 bases that match TRBD1. This CDR3 has 14 residues. The V and J ends lost 5 bases and 5 bases, in that order; junction bases with no gene match: 9. In germline, CDR1 is SGHRS, CDR2 YFSETQ. Here the CDR3 reads CASSNDRGLDEQYF. DNA for the CDR3: TGCGCCAGCAGTAACGACAGGGGCCTGGACGAGCAGTACTTC.

The CDR3 is CASSSRGTGDEAFF. CDR3 nucleotides: TGTGCCAGCAGCTCAAGGGGGACAGGGGATGAAGCTTTCTTT. The V gene is TRBV7-9, the J gene TRBJ1-1; 10 bases match TRBD1. This CDR3 spans 14 amino acids. J gave up 7 bases and V 4 bases, and 6 bases lay outside the gene matches. Germline CDR1 is SEHNR and CDR2 is FQNEAQ (reference sequence). Based on the CDR3 plus reference TRBV7-9 and TRBJ1-1, the full variable domain is DTGVSQNPRHKITKRGQNVTFRCDPISEHNRLYWYRQTLGQGPEFLTYFQNEAQLEKSRLLSDRFSAERPKGSFSTLEIQRTEQGDSAMYLCASSSRGTGDEAFFGQGTRLTVV.

The chain carries TRBV29-1 and TRBJ2-7, with D possibly being TRBD1 (7 bases). Trimming removed 5 bases from V and 3 bases from J, with 14 bases in between. The CDR3 extends over 13 amino acids. Germline CDR1 reads SQVTM; CDR2 reads ANQGSEA. CDR3: CSVHGQGGYEQYF. CDR3 nucleotide sequence: TGCAGCGTTCATGGTCAGGGGGGCTACGAGCAGTACTTC.

This chain uses TRBV4-2 with TRBJ1-2; TRBD1 aligns across 10 bases. The CDR3 covers 17 residues. Unmatched junction bases numbered 4, after V lost 0 bases and J lost 0 bases. Germline V CDR1 and CDR2: LGHNA, YNFKEQ. The CDR3: CASSQDPTGGSNYGYTF. CDR3 DNA: TGTGCCAGCAGCCAAGATCCGACAGGGGGCTCTAACTATGGCTACACCTTC.

The rearrangement joins TRBV27 to TRBJ2-7, with 7 bases lining up with TRBD1. This CDR3 region has 14 residues. V was clipped by 0 bases and J by 4 bases; unmatched bases: 3. Per the germline V gene, CDR1 is MNHEY and CDR2 is SMNVEV (reference sequence). This chain's CDR3 is CASSLSNRGYEQYF. Here the CDR3 DNA reads TGTGCCAGCAGTTTATCGAACAGGGGTTACGAGCAGTACTTC.

The V and J genes are TRBV5-4 and TRBJ2-1; 8 positions match TRBD1. The junction had 11 bases not matched to a gene; V was cut back by 3 bases and J by 12 bases. The CDR3 is 14 residues long. Germline CDR1 is SGHNT and CDR2 is YYREEE (reference sequence). The CDR3 spells CASSSTETGARQFF. For the CDR3, the DNA is TGTGCCAGCAGCTCTACAGAGACAGGGGCTAGGCAGTTCTTC.

This clone was observed a single time. The chain is built from TRBV19 and TRBJ2-7, with a weak D call TRBD2 (7 bases). V was trimmed by 6 bases and J by 7 bases, leaving 16 bases between them. Germline values: CDR1 LNHDA, CDR2 SQIVND (reference sequence). The CDR3 spans 13 residues. The CDR3 DNA reads as TGTGCCAGTAGCCACCGGGGGGCCGGAGAGCAGTACTTC. It translates to CASSHRGAGEQYF.

The chain couples TRBV7-9 to TRBJ1-2, with 9 bases lining up with TRBD1. In germline, CDR1 is SEHNR, CDR2 FQNEAQ (reference sequence). CDR3 length equals 15 residues. With V trimmed by 6 bases and J by 6 bases, 11 bases remained unmatched. The CDR3 here is CASRATTGQGDGYTF. In DNA form, the CDR3 reads TGTGCCAGCAGGGCGACGACGGGACAGGGAGATGGCTACACCTTC.

The count of this clone is one. CDR3 loop: CAGTGVSNQPQHF. As DNA, the CDR3 is TGTGCCGGAACAGGGGTGAGCAATCAGCCCCAGCATTTT. The V and J genes are TRBV27 and TRBJ1-5; 7 positions match TRBD1. Per the germline V gene, CDR1 is MNHEY and CDR2 is SMNVEV (reference sequence). This CDR3 has 13 residues. With 11 bases clipped from V and 1 base from J, the junction kept 5 bases outside the gene matches.

The rearrangement joins TRBV5-1 to TRBJ1-5; 7 bases are shared with TRBD1. The J segment lost 0 bases and the V segment lost 0 bases, leaving 3 bases of the junction unmatched. CDR3 length equals 16 residues. Germline-derived CDR1 and CDR2 are SGHRS and YFSETQ. CDR3 sequence (DNA): TGCGCCAGCAGCTTGGGAGGGACAGCTAGCAATCAGCCCCAGCATTTT. It translates to CASSLGGTASNQPQHF.

The chain recombines TRBV7-2 with TRBJ1-1, with D perhaps TRBD1 (5 bases). There are 16 residues in the CDR3. V dropped 7 bases and J dropped 3 bases, with 21 bases sitting between them. The V gene's germline CDR1 is SGHTA and CDR2 FQGNSA. CDR3 nucleotides: TGTGCCAGCACCCTCACGGGGGGGAATCCGTACACTGAAGCTTTCTTT. Amino acids: CASTLTGGNPYTEAFF.

The genes are TRBV28 and TRBJ2-7, with 7 bases identical to TRBD2. CDR3 length: 17 residues. Germline trimming cut 7 bases from V and 0 bases from J; bases unmatched to any gene: 15. Germline CDR1 and CDR2: MDHEN and SYDVKM. The CDR3 DNA is TGTGCCAGCACCCCCCCCACGGGAGGCCCTACCTCCTACGAGCAGTACTTC. It specifies CASTPPTGGPTSYEQYF.

V is TRBV5-1 and J is TRBJ2-1; D is possibly TRBD1 (5 bases). The CDR3 length is 13 residues. The germline gives CDR1 SGHRS, CDR2 YFSETQ. Trimming took off 0 bases at V and 9 bases at J, with 10 bases between the two ends. CDR3 residues: CASSLARQGEQFF. CDR3 bases: TGCGCCAGCAGCTTGGCCCGCCAGGGTGAGCAGTTCTTC.

The chain recombines TRBV15 with TRBJ2-5; 8 bases are a match to TRBD2. Per the germline V gene, CDR1 is LNHNV and CDR2 is YYDKDF (reference sequence). The CDR3 is made up of 15 amino acids. The V gene end was trimmed by 3 bases and the J gene end by 5 bases; junction bases not matched to a gene: 8. In DNA, the CDR3 is TGTGCCACCAGCAGGGTCAGCGGGAGCGGGGAGACCCAGTACTTC. Residues: CATSRVSGSGETQYF.

V usage is TRBV6-4 and J usage is TRBJ2-7, with TRBD2 matching 11 bases. The CDR3 contains 19 residues. Germline values: CDR1 MRHNA, CDR2 SNTAGT. J was trimmed by 5 bases and V by 4 bases; bases with no gene match: 19. The CDR3 region is CASSAFSPTSGSKSHEQYF. The CDR3 DNA follows: TGTGCCAGCAGTGCTTTTTCCCCAACTAGCGGGAGCAAGTCCCACGAGCAGTACTTC.

V and J are TRBV7-9 and TRBJ2-1; TRBD2 matches 9 bases. The CDR3 sequence is 14 residues long. Unmatched junction bases numbered 9, after V lost 6 bases and J lost 9 bases. The germline V gene encodes CDR1 SEHNR and CDR2 FQNEAQ (reference sequence). The DNA for the CDR3 is TGTGCCAGCAGTCCTAGCGGGAAAAGCACTGAGCAGTTCTTC. Encoded protein: CASSPSGKSTEQFF.

The CDR3 nucleotides read TGTGCCTGGAACGGGGGGTTGTACAATGAGCAGTTCTTC. It specifies CAWNGGLYNEQFF. This sequence joins TRBV30 and TRBJ2-1, with TRBD2 identical over 7 bases. The CDR3 loop spans 13 amino acids. Trimming at V came to 4 bases and at J to 4 bases, leaving 4 bases not matched to a gene. Germline V gene lookup returns CDR1 GTSNPN and CDR2 SVGIG (reference sequence).

V and J are TRBV4-2 and TRBJ1-6, with 8 bases aligning to TRBD1. The CDR3 length is 17 residues. Germline CDR1 reads LGHNA; CDR2 reads YNFKEQ. After removal of 0 bases from V and 7 bases from J, the junction contained 8 bases not matched to a gene. The DNA for the CDR3 is TGTGCCAGCAGCCAAGAACCCGGCCAGGGGGCGAATTCACCCCTCCACTTT. Translated, it gives CASSQEPGQGANSPLHF.